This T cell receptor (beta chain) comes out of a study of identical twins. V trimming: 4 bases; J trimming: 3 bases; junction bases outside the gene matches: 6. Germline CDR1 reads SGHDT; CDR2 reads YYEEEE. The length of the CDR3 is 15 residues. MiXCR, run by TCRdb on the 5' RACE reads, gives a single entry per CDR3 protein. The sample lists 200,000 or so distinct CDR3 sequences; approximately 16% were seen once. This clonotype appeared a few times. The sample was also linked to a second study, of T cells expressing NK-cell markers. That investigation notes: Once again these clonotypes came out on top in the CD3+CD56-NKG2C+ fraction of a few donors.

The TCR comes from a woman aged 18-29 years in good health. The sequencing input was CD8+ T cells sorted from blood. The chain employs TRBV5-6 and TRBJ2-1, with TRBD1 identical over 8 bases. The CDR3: CASSGTGTGYNEQFF. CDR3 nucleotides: TGTGCCAGCAGCGGAACCGGGACAGGCTACAATGAGCAGTTCTTC.